Listed below are T cell receptor beta chains from one sample, sequenced in a study of blood T cell repertoires in COVID-19. Profiling relied on immunoSEQ multiplex PCR, and the TCRdb table lists in-frame clones only, not all of them. The sample comprises fewer than 300,000 clones, more than 80% of which are singletons, and about 1.1% rests with the top ten. Sequenced input: PBMCs or T cells enriched from blood (not recorded which). The receptors here all came from a woman under 40 who had recovered from COVID-19. Both conserved end residues are part of each CDR3. A D gene is named only where the DNA matches it firmly. Clone size is given for some rows only: seen once, a few or many times, or a class if the clone is expanded.

clone size: .
J gene: TRBJ1-5
D gene: .
V gene: TRBV19
CDR3 protein: CASSEHPSNQPQHF
CDR3 DNA: TGTGCCAGTTCTGAACACCCTAGCAATCAGCCCCAGCATTTT

clone size: .
J gene: TRBJ2-2
D gene: .
V gene: TRBV6-2/TRBV6-3
CDR3 protein: CASSPTGAGGTGELFF
CDR3 DNA: TGTGCCAGCAGCCCTACCGGGGCCGGGGGAACCGGGGAGCTGTTTTTT

clone size: .
J gene: TRBJ2-1
D gene: TRBD2
V gene: TRBV7-2
CDR3 protein: CASSPMGLAGRGDEQFF
CDR3 DNA: TGTGCCAGCAGCCCCATGGGACTAGCGGGACGAGGGGATGAGCAGTTCTTC

clone size: .
J gene: TRBJ2-4
D gene: TRBD1
V gene: TRBV30
CDR3 protein: CAWGSRDRGGDIQYF
CDR3 DNA: TGTGCCTGGGGATCCCGGGACAGGGGAGGTGACATTCAGTACTTC

clone size: .
J gene: TRBJ2-5
D gene: TRBD1
V gene: TRBV6-2/TRBV6-3
CDR3 protein: CASRPRTGEETQYF
CDR3 DNA: TGTGCCAGCAGACCTCGGACAGGGGAAGAGACCCAGTACTTC

clone size: .
J gene: TRBJ2-7
D gene: .
V gene: TRBV21-1
CDR3 protein: CASSGALPSYEQYF
CDR3 DNA: TGTGCCAGCAGTGGGGCCTTACCTTCCTACGAGCAGTACTTC

clone size: .
J gene: TRBJ1-1
D gene: .
V gene: TRBV6-1
CDR3 protein: CASSEDPGRDTEAFF
CDR3 DNA: TGTGCCAGCAGTGAAGACCCGGGGAGGGACACTGAAGCTTTCTTT

clone size: .
J gene: TRBJ1-6
D gene: TRBD1
V gene: TRBV27
CDR3 protein: CASSYGTGTSPLHF
CDR3 DNA: TGTGCCAGCAGTTACGGGACAGGGACTTCACCCCTCCACTTT

clone size: .
J gene: TRBJ2-2
D gene: TRBD2
V gene: TRBV5-1
CDR3 protein: CASSLRLAEESGELFF
CDR3 DNA: TGCGCCAGCAGCTTGAGACTAGCGGAGGAATCCGGGGAGCTGTTTTTT

clone size: once
J gene: TRBJ2-7
D gene: TRBD2
V gene: TRBV27
CDR3 protein: CASRGLADYEQYF
CDR3 DNA: TGTGCCAGCAGGGGACTAGCGGACTACGAGCAGTACTTC

clone size: once
J gene: TRBJ2-5
D gene: TRBD2
V gene: TRBV19
CDR3 protein: CASSIVLLAGQETQYF
CDR3 DNA: TGTGCCAGTAGTATAGTCCTACTAGCGGGACAAGAGACCCAGTACTTC

clone size: .
J gene: TRBJ1-5
D gene: .
V gene: TRBV3-1/TRBV3-2
CDR3 protein: CASSQDSTGQPQHF
CDR3 DNA: TGTGCCAGCAGCCAAGATTCGACAGGCCAGCCCCAGCATTTT

clone size: .
J gene: TRBJ2-7
D gene: TRBD2
V gene: TRBV5-1
CDR3 protein: CASMRAGGRVYEQYF
CDR3 DNA: TGCGCCAGCATGAGAGCGGGAGGGAGAGTCTACGAGCAGTACTTC

clone size: .
J gene: TRBJ1-2
D gene: .
V gene: TRBV29-1
CDR3 protein: CSVEDGEEYGYTF
CDR3 DNA: TGCAGCGTTGAAGATGGGGAGGAGTATGGCTACACCTTC

clone size: few
J gene: TRBJ2-1
D gene: .
V gene: TRBV19
CDR3 protein: CASSIGGDNEQFF
CDR3 DNA: TGTGCCAGTAGTATAGGGGGGGACAATGAGCAGTTCTTC

clone size: .
J gene: TRBJ2-7
D gene: TRBD1
V gene: TRBV7-2
CDR3 protein: CASSKRIGTGDEQYF
CDR3 DNA: TGTGCCAGCAGCAAACGCATCGGGACAGGGGACGAGCAGTACTTC

clone size: .
J gene: TRBJ2-7
D gene: TRBD2
V gene: TRBV4-1
CDR3 protein: CASSQELAGTSEQYF
CDR3 DNA: TGCGCCAGCAGCCAAGAGCTAGCGGGAACTAGCGAGCAGTACTTC

clone size: few
J gene: TRBJ2-7
D gene: .
V gene: TRBV2
CDR3 protein: CASMGGPDYEQYF
CDR3 DNA: TGTGCCAGCATGGGGGGACCCGACTACGAGCAGTACTTC

clone size: .
J gene: TRBJ1-3
D gene: TRBD1
V gene: TRBV6-5
CDR3 protein: CASSTQGAAGNTIYF
CDR3 DNA: TGTGCCAGCAGTACTCAGGGGGCGGCTGGAAACACCATATATTTT

clone size: .
J gene: TRBJ2-2
D gene: TRBD2
V gene: TRBV5-6
CDR3 protein: CASLRLAENTGELFF
CDR3 DNA: TGTGCCAGCTTAAGACTAGCGGAGAACACCGGGGAGCTGTTTTTT

clone size: .
J gene: TRBJ1-1
D gene: .
V gene: TRBV5-8
CDR3 protein: CASSLVTGDTEAFF
CDR3 DNA: TGTGCCAGCAGCTTGGTGACGGGGGACACTGAAGCTTTCTTT

clone size: .
J gene: TRBJ1-6
D gene: TRBD1
V gene: TRBV15
CDR3 protein: CATSRERQGGSPLHF
CDR3 DNA: TGTGCCACCAGCAGAGAGAGACAGGGAGGCTCACCCCTCCACTTT

clone size: .
J gene: TRBJ2-4
D gene: .
V gene: TRBV10-3
CDR3 protein: CAISESGVTKNIQYF
CDR3 DNA: TGTGCCATCAGTGAGTCCGGGGTTACCAAAAACATTCAGTACTTC

clone size: .
J gene: TRBJ1-5
D gene: TRBD1
V gene: TRBV13
CDR3 protein: CASSQGQGGNQPQHF
CDR3 DNA: TGTGCCAGCAGCCAGGGACAGGGCGGCAATCAGCCCCAGCATTTT

clone size: once
J gene: TRBJ1-5
D gene: TRBD1
V gene: TRBV15
CDR3 protein: CATSRDRDSNQPQHF
CDR3 DNA: TGTGCCACCAGCAGGGACAGGGACAGCAATCAGCCCCAGCATTTT

clone size: .
J gene: TRBJ2-7
D gene: .
V gene: TRBV30
CDR3 protein: CAWRTTTMTGLSYEQYF
CDR3 DNA: TGTGCCTGGAGAACCACTACCATGACAGGCCTATCCTACGAGCAGTACTTC

clone size: .
J gene: TRBJ1-1
D gene: .
V gene: TRBV30
CDR3 protein: CAWSNSGNGAFF
CDR3 DNA: TGTGCCTGGAGTAATTCAGGAAACGGAGCTTTCTTT

clone size: .
J gene: TRBJ2-7
D gene: .
V gene: TRBV30
CDR3 protein: CAWSRELVDEQYF
CDR3 DNA: TGTGCCTGGAGTCGGGAATTGGTAGACGAGCAGTACTTC

clone size: .
J gene: TRBJ2-3
D gene: TRBD2
V gene: TRBV6-2/TRBV6-3
CDR3 protein: CASSGSSGKIRSDTQYF
CDR3 DNA: TGTGCCAGCAGTGGATCTAGCGGGAAGATTAGGTCAGATACGCAGTATTTT

clone size: .
J gene: TRBJ1-3
D gene: .
V gene: TRBV7-7
CDR3 protein: CASSLDGQASGNTIYF
CDR3 DNA: TGTGCTAGCAGCTTAGATGGGCAGGCGTCCGGAAACACCATATATTTT

clone size: .
J gene: TRBJ2-3
D gene: TRBD1
V gene: TRBV9
CDR3 protein: CASSGRTGGGVTDTQYF
CDR3 DNA: TGTGCCAGCAGCGGACGGACAGGGGGCGGGGTAACAGATACGCAGTATTTT

clone size: .
J gene: TRBJ1-5
D gene: TRBD1
V gene: TRBV28
CDR3 protein: CASSTGQGGGSNQPQHF
CDR3 DNA: TGTGCCAGCAGTACAGGACAGGGAGGAGGGAGCAATCAGCCCCAGCATTTT

clone size: .
J gene: TRBJ2-1
D gene: TRBD2
V gene: TRBV9
CDR3 protein: CASSAGLAGVYNEQFF
CDR3 DNA: TGTGCCAGCAGCGCGGGACTAGCGGGAGTCTACAATGAGCAGTTCTTC

clone size: once
J gene: TRBJ1-5
D gene: TRBD1
V gene: TRBV30
CDR3 protein: CAWSTGFYQPQHF
CDR3 DNA: TGTGCCTGGTCGACAGGGTTCTATCAGCCCCAGCATTTT

clone size: .
J gene: TRBJ1-5
D gene: .
V gene: TRBV16
CDR3 protein: CASSQSGQGSQPQHF
CDR3 DNA: TGTGCCAGCAGCCAATCGGGTCAGGGAAGTCAGCCCCAGCATTTT

clone size: .
J gene: TRBJ2-7
D gene: TRBD1
V gene: TRBV5-1
CDR3 protein: CASSLGLGQGIYEQYF
CDR3 DNA: TGCGCCAGCAGCTTGGGTTTGGGACAGGGGATTTACGAGCAGTACTTC

clone size: .
J gene: TRBJ2-7
D gene: TRBD2
V gene: TRBV7-3
CDR3 protein: CASSLFPSVAGVYEQYF
CDR3 DNA: TGTGCCAGCAGCTTATTTCCGAGTGTAGCGGGTGTATACGAGCAGTACTTC

clone size: .
J gene: TRBJ2-7
D gene: TRBD1
V gene: TRBV5-6
CDR3 protein: CASSRDRGTYEQYF
CDR3 DNA: TGTGCCAGCAGCCGGGACAGGGGAACCTACGAGCAGTACTTC

clone size: .
J gene: TRBJ2-5
D gene: .
V gene: TRBV15
CDR3 protein: CATSRDLPETQYF
CDR3 DNA: TGTGCCACCAGCAGAGATCTTCCAGAGACCCAGTACTTC

clone size: few
J gene: TRBJ1-3
D gene: .
V gene: TRBV6-5
CDR3 protein: CASSYSQLSSGNTIYF
CDR3 DNA: TGTGCCAGCAGTTACTCACAGCTGTCCTCTGGAAACACCATATATTTT

clone size: .
J gene: TRBJ2-2
D gene: TRBD2
V gene: TRBV3-1/TRBV3-2
CDR3 protein: CASSQRAGRTGELFF
CDR3 DNA: TGTGCCAGCAGCCAAAGAGCGGGGCGGACCGGGGAGCTGTTTTTT

clone size: once
J gene: TRBJ2-7
D gene: TRBD2
V gene: TRBV2
CDR3 protein: CASRMTSGASYEQYF
CDR3 DNA: TGTGCCAGCAGGATGACTAGCGGAGCCTCCTACGAGCAGTACTTC

clone size: .
J gene: TRBJ2-7
D gene: .
V gene: TRBV11-2
CDR3 protein: CASSLGLVTYEQYF
CDR3 DNA: TGTGCCAGCAGCTTAGGTCTAGTAACCTACGAGCAGTACTTC

clone size: .
J gene: TRBJ2-3
D gene: TRBD1
V gene: TRBV4-3
CDR3 protein: CASSAQTGLTDTQYF
CDR3 DNA: TGCGCCAGCAGCGCCCAGACAGGGCTCACAGATACGCAGTATTTT

clone size: .
J gene: TRBJ1-6
D gene: TRBD1
V gene: TRBV3-1/TRBV3-2
CDR3 protein: CASSPRQGVGYNSPLHF
CDR3 DNA: TGTGCCAGCAGCCCGCGACAGGGGGTAGGCTATAATTCACCCCTCCACTTT

clone size: .
J gene: TRBJ2-1
D gene: TRBD2
V gene: TRBV27
CDR3 protein: CASSFFPSGRVNEQFF
CDR3 DNA: TGTGCCAGCAGTTTTTTTCCTAGCGGGAGGGTCAATGAGCAGTTCTTC

clone size: .
J gene: TRBJ2-3
D gene: .
V gene: TRBV6-2/TRBV6-3
CDR3 protein: CASSYDGLTSTDTQYF
CDR3 DNA: TGTGCCAGCAGTTACGACGGACTAACCAGCACAGATACGCAGTATTTT

clone size: .
J gene: TRBJ2-5
D gene: .
V gene: TRBV6-5
CDR3 protein: CASTRQKQETQYF
CDR3 DNA: TGTGCCAGCACCCGACAGAAACAAGAGACCCAGTACTTC

clone size: .
J gene: TRBJ2-1
D gene: TRBD1
V gene: TRBV27
CDR3 protein: CASSLLGEQGITYNEQFF
CDR3 DNA: TGTGCCAGCAGTTTGTTGGGGGAACAGGGGATCACCTACAATGAGCAGTTCTTC

clone size: .
J gene: TRBJ2-1
D gene: TRBD2
V gene: TRBV2
CDR3 protein: CASSEALTSGGSSYNEQFF
CDR3 DNA: TGTGCCAGCAGTGAAGCGCTTACTAGCGGGGGGAGCTCCTACAATGAGCAGTTCTTC

clone size: .
J gene: TRBJ2-1
D gene: .
V gene: TRBV11-3
CDR3 protein: CASSLAVYNEQFF
CDR3 DNA: TGTGCCAGCAGCTTAGCGGTCTACAATGAGCAGTTCTTC

clone size: .
J gene: TRBJ2-3
D gene: .
V gene: TRBV29-1
CDR3 protein: CSVLTWALTDTQYF
CDR3 DNA: TGCAGCGTGTTAACTTGGGCCCTCACAGATACGCAGTATTTT

clone size: .
J gene: TRBJ1-2
D gene: .
V gene: TRBV28
CDR3 protein: CASSFTGNYGYTF
CDR3 DNA: TGTGCCAGCAGTTTTACAGGGAACTATGGCTACACCTTC

clone size: few
J gene: TRBJ1-2
D gene: .
V gene: TRBV7-2
CDR3 protein: CASSSPGQGSYGYTF
CDR3 DNA: TGTGCCAGCAGCTCCCCGGGGCAGGGGAGTTATGGCTACACCTTC

clone size: once
J gene: TRBJ2-7
D gene: TRBD2
V gene: TRBV10-1
CDR3 protein: CASSESLAGNLYEQYF
CDR3 DNA: TGCGCCAGCAGTGAGTCACTAGCGGGAAACCTCTACGAGCAGTACTTC

clone size: .
J gene: TRBJ1-1
D gene: .
V gene: TRBV6-2/TRBV6-3
CDR3 protein: CASSFTPIGHTEAFF
CDR3 DNA: TGTGCCAGCAGTTTCACCCCGATTGGGCACACTGAAGCTTTCTTT

clone size: .
J gene: TRBJ2-5
D gene: TRBD1
V gene: TRBV4-3
CDR3 protein: CASSQGGQKGETQYF
CDR3 DNA: TGCGCCAGCAGCCAAGGGGGACAGAAGGGAGAGACCCAGTACTTC